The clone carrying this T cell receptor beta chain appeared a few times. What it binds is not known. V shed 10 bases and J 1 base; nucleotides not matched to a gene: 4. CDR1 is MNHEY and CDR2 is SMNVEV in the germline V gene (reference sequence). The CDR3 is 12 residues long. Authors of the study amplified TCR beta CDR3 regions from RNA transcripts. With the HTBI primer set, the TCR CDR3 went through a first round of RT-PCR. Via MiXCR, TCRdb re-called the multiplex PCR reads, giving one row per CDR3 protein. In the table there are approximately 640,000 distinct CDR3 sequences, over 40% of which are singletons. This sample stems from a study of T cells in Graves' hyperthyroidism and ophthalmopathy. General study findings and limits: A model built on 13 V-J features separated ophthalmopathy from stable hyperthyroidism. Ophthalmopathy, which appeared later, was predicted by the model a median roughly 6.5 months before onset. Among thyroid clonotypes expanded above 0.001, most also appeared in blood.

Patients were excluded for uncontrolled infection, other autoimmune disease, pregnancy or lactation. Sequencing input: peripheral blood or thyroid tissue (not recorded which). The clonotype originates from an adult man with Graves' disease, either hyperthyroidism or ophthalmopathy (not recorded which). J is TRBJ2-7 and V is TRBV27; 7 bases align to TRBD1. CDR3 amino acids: CATPGQSYEQYF. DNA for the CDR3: TGTGCCACCCCGGGACAGTCCTACGAGCAGTACTTC.